This entry concerns a single T cell receptor beta chain. As yet, its antigen is unknown. This entry is derived from a study of T cell responses to AZD1222 COVID-19 vaccine. Notes on the study in general: Seropositive status at baseline applied to only a handful of AZD1222 recipients. Clonal diversity may have been underestimated in mostly white British donors.

Per the germline V gene, CDR1 is MGHRA and CDR2 is YSYEKL. V dropped 5 bases and J dropped 7 bases, with 15 bases sitting between them. The CDR3 has 13 amino acids. Clones were read by immunoSEQ multiplex PCR, and TCRdb kept only the in-frame ones, dropping some. The sample comprises some 140,000 clones, 93% of which are singletons, and about 0.91% rests with the top ten. Sequencing was performed on peripheral blood, taken on day 0 of AZD1222 vaccination. The clonotype was recovered from an adult in good health. This rearrangement joins TRBV4-1 to TRBJ2-7; possibly TRBD1 for D (6 bases). The CDR3 sequence is CASSDPRGLEQYF. In DNA form, the CDR3 reads TGCGCCAGCAGCGATCCCAGGGGATTGGAGCAGTACTTC.